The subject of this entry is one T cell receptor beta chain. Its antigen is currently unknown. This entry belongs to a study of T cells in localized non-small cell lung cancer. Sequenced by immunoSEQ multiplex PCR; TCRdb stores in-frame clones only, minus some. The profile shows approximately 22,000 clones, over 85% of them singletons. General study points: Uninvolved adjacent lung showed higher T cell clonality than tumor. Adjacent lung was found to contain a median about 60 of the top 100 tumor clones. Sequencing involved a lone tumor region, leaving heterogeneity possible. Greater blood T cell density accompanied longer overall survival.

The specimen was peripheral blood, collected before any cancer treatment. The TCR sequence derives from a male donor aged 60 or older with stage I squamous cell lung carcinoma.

The CDR3 spells CAWGGPYEQYF. The DNA of the CDR3 is TGTGCCTGGGGGGGACCCTACGAGCAGTACTTC. The chain couples TRBV30 to TRBJ2-7; D may match TRBD1 or TRBD2 (5 bases each). The CDR3 is 11 amino acids. Germline V gene lookup returns CDR1 GTSNPN and CDR2 SVGIG (reference sequence). V dropped 5 bases and J dropped 2 bases, with 7 bases sitting between them.